The clone carrying this T cell receptor beta chain was seen at least ten times. Its antigen is still unknown. This entry is derived from a study of T cells in Graves' hyperthyroidism and ophthalmopathy. The study's findings and limits: Onset of ophthalmopathy came a median roughly 6 months after the model predicted it. Blood shared most expanded thyroid clonotypes above 0.001.

Authors of the study amplified TCR beta CDR3 regions from RNA transcripts. The TCR CDR3 was amplified in a first-round RT-PCR using the HTBI primer set. TCRdb redid the calling of the multiplex PCR reads with MiXCR, one entry per CDR3 protein. There are hundreds of thousands of distinct CDR3 sequences in the sample; less than 30% occur only once, and about 30% lies in the top ten. The CDR3 totals 14 residues. CDR1 and CDR2 from the germline V gene are LGHDT and YNNKEL (reference sequence). V was pared by 3 bases and J by 5 bases, with 6 bases of the junction left unmatched. V usage is TRBV3-1 and J usage is TRBJ1-2, with TRBD1 identical over 7 bases. This TCR was sampled from a man aged 40-49 years with Graves' hyperthyroidism that later progressed to Graves' ophthalmopathy. The sequencing input was blood. The CDR3 reads CASSHLPTGYGYTF. For the CDR3, the DNA is TGTGCCAGCAGCCACCTACCGACAGGGTATGGCTACACCTTC.